The rows below give T cell receptor beta chains drawn from one sample of a study of blood T cell repertoires in COVID-19. Repertoires were generated with immunoSEQ multiplex PCR, while TCRdb's copy carries only in-frame clones and drops some. This sample has around 130,000 clones; roughly 83% occur once, and the top ten carry over 1.1%. The sample consisted of peripheral blood. These receptors all come from a man aged 60 to 75 with acute or convalescent COVID-19. Both conserved end residues are trimmed from each CDR3. Each record gives: CDR3 protein, V gene, J gene.

CDR3aa: ASSPRGLVHYGYT; v_gene: TRBV19; j_gene: TRBJ1-2
CDR3aa: ASSLGTSLGYT; v_gene: TRBV12-3/TRBV12-4; j_gene: TRBJ1-2
CDR3aa: ASSLAGTGVTEQY; v_gene: TRBV5-1; j_gene: TRBJ2-7
CDR3aa: ASSQARGADTQY; v_gene: TRBV3-1/TRBV3-2; j_gene: TRBJ2-3
CDR3aa: ASSSSGSSGELF; v_gene: TRBV5-4; j_gene: TRBJ2-2
CDR3aa: ASSELGAPVEQY; v_gene: TRBV6-1; j_gene: TRBJ2-7
CDR3aa: SVRIRDRGNQPQH; v_gene: TRBV29-1; j_gene: TRBJ1-5
CDR3aa: ASSPHARWEGGLDTEAF; v_gene: TRBV7-4; j_gene: TRBJ1-1
CDR3aa: ASSRDRVCVGGLIAPHEQY; v_gene: TRBV23-1; j_gene: TRBJ2-7
CDR3aa: ASSVSGRLANTGELF; v_gene: TRBV9; j_gene: TRBJ2-2
CDR3aa: SVTAGTTGTSGGNTGELF; v_gene: TRBV29-1; j_gene: TRBJ2-2
CDR3aa: ASSLGTGGSETQY; v_gene: TRBV5-6; j_gene: TRBJ2-5
CDR3aa: ASSPLAGGPFASYNEQF; v_gene: TRBV18; j_gene: TRBJ2-1
CDR3aa: SVVTGATNEKLF; v_gene: TRBV29-1; j_gene: TRBJ1-4
CDR3aa: ASSADRVPEAF; v_gene: TRBV2; j_gene: TRBJ1-1
CDR3aa: ASTQNRDQPQH; v_gene: TRBV7-8; j_gene: TRBJ1-5
CDR3aa: ATSTRTGGNYGYT; v_gene: TRBV15; j_gene: TRBJ1-2
CDR3aa: ASRTTQGLGNEKLF; v_gene: TRBV19; j_gene: TRBJ1-4
CDR3aa: ASSLGTATDTQY; v_gene: TRBV5-1; j_gene: TRBJ2-3
CDR3aa: ASSQVLQGNQPQH; v_gene: TRBV4-1; j_gene: TRBJ1-5
CDR3aa: SVGSSGSTDTQY; v_gene: TRBV29-1; j_gene: TRBJ2-3
CDR3aa: SVITQAELEAF; v_gene: TRBV29-1; j_gene: TRBJ1-1